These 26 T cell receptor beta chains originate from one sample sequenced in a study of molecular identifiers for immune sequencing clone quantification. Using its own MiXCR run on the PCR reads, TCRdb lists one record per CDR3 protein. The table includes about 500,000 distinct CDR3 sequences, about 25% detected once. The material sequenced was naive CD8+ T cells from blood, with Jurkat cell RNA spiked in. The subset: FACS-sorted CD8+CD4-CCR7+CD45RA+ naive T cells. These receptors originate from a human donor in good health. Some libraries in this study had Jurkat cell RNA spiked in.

The CDR3 bases are TGCAGTGCTAGGGACCAAGAGTATAATTCACCCCTCCACTTT. Protein: CSARDQEYNSPLHF. This rearrangement joins TRBV20-1 to TRBJ1-6; no clear D. The CDR3 loop spans 14 amino acids. V was pared by 3 bases and J by 4 bases, with 10 bases between. The V gene's germline CDR1 is DFQATT and CDR2 SNEGSKA (reference sequence).

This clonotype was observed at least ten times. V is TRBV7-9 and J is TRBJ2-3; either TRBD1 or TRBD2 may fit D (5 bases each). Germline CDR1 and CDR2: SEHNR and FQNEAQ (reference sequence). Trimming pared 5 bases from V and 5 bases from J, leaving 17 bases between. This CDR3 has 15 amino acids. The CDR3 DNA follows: TGTGCCAGCAGCCCGGGGCCCGGGCTTGGAGATACGCAGTATTTT. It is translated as CASSPGPGLGDTQYF.

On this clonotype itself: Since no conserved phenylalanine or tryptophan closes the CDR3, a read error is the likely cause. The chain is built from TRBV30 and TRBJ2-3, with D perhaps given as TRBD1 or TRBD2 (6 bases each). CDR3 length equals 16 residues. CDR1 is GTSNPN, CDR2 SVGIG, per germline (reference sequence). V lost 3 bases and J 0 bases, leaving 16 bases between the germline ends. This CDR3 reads CAWSKGGSSSTDTQYL. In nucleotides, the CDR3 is TGTGCCTGGAGCAAAGGGGGGTCTTCTAGCACAGATACGCAGTATCTT.

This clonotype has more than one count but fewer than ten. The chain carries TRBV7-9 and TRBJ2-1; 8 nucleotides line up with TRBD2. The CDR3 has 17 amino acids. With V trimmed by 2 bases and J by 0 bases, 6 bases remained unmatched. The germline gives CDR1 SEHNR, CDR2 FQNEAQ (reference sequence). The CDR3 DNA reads TGTGCCAGCAGCTTAAACCCCGGGACTAGCTCCTACAATGAGCAGTTCTTC. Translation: CASSLNPGTSSYNEQFF.

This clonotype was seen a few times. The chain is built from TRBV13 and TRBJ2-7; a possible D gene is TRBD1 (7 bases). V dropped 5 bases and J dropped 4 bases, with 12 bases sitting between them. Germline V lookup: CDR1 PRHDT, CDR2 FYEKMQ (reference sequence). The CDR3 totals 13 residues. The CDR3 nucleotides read TGTGCCAGCAGCACTCAGGGGGGTTACGAGCAGTACTTC. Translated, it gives CASSTQGGYEQYF.

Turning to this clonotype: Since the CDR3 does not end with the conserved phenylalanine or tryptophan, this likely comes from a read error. The CDR3 DNA reads as TGCGCCAGCAGCCAAGAAGAATATAGCAATCAGCCCCAGCATCTT. Residues: CASSQEEYSNQPQHL. The V and J genes are TRBV4-1 and TRBJ1-5; no clear D. Trimming took 0 bases from V and 0 from J, leaving 6 bases between them. CDR1 is MGHRA, CDR2 YSYEKL, per germline. CDR3 length equals 15 residues.

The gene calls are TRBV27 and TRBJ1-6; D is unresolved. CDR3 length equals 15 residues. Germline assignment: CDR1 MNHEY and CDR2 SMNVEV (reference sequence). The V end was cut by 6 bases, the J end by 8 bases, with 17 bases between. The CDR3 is CASSPRMSMDSPLHF. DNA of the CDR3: TGTGCCAGCAGCCCCCGGATGAGCATGGATTCACCCCTCCACTTT.

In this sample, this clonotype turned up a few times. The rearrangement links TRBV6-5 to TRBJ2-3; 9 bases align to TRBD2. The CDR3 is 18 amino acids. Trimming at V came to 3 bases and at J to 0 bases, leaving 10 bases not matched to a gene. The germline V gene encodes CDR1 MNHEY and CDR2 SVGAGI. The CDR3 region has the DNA TGTGCCAGCAGTTATAATCGACTAGCGGACGCTAGCACAGATACGCAGTATTTT. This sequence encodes CASSYNRLADASTDTQYF.

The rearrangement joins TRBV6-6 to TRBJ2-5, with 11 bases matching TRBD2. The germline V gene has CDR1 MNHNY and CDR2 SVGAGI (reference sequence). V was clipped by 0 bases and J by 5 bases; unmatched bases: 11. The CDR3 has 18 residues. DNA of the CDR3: TGTGCCAGCAGTTACTCGATCCTAACTAGCGGGAGAGGTGAGACCCAGTACTTC. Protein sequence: CASSYSILTSGRGETQYF.

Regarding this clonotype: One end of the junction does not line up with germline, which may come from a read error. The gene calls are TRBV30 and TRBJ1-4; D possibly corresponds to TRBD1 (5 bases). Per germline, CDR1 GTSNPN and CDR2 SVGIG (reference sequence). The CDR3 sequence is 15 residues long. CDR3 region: CAWSDHDSRREKLLF. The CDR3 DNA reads TGTGCCTGGAGTGACCACGACAGTCGGAGGGAAAAACTGTTATTT.

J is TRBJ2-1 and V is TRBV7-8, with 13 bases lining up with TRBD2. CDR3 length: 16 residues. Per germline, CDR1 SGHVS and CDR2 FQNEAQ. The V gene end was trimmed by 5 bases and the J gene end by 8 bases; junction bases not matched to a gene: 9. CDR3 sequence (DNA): TGTGCCAGCAGCCCTAAAACTAGCGGGGGGGCCTATGAGCAGTTCTTC. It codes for CASSPKTSGGAYEQFF.

DNA of the CDR3: TGTGCCAGCAGCTCAGGACAGGGGGCGCTTGGCGGGGAGCTGTTTTTT. Its protein product is CASSSGQGALGGELFF. The genes are TRBV7-2 and TRBJ2-2; 11 positions agree with TRBD1. J gave up 7 bases and V 4 bases, and 8 bases lay outside the gene matches. This CDR3 comprises 16 residues. CDR1 and CDR2 from the germline V gene are SGHTA and FQGNSA.

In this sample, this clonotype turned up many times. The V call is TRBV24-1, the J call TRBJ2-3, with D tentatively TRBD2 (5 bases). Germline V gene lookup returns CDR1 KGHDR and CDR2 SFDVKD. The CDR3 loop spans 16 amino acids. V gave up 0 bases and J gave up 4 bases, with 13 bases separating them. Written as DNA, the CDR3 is TGTGCCACCAGTGATTTGTCCGGGATAAGCCCAGATACGCAGTATTTT. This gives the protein CATSDLSGISPDTQYF.

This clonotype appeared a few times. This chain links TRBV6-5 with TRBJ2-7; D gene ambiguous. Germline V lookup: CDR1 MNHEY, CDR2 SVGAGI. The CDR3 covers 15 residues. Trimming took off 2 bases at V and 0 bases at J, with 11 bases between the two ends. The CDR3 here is CASSYGGYSSYEQYF. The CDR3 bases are TGTGCCAGCAGTTACGGCGGTTATAGCTCCTACGAGCAGTACTTC.

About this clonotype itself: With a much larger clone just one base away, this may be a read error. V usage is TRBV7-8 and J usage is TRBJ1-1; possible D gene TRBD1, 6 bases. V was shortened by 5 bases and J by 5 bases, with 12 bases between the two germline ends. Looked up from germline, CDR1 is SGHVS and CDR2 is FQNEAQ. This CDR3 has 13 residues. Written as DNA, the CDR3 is TGTGCCAGCAGCCCTGGACAGAAGACTGAAGCTTTCTTT. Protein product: CASSPGQKTEAFF.

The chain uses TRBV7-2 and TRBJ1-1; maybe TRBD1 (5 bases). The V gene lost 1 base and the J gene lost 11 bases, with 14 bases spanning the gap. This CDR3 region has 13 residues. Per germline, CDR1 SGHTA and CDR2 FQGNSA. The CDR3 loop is CASSLGVGVYAFF. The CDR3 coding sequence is TGTGCCAGCAGCTTAGGAGTAGGGGTGTACGCTTTCTTT.

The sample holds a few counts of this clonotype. The CDR3 loop is CASRMGGYQPQHF. As DNA, the CDR3 is TGTGCCAGTAGAATGGGGGGGTATCAGCCCCAGCATTTT. The genes are TRBV19 and TRBJ1-5; tentative D call: TRBD1 (5 bases). There are 13 residues in the CDR3. Germline assignment: CDR1 LNHDA and CDR2 SQIVND (reference sequence). The V gene lost 6 bases and the J gene lost 5 bases, with 11 bases spanning the gap.

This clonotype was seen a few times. The CDR3 DNA follows: TGTGCCTACTCGGACGGGATCGGCACAGATACGCAGTATTTT. Residues: CAYSDGIGTDTQYF. This chain joins TRBV30 and TRBJ2-3; D may be TRBD2 (5 bases). CDR1 is GTSNPN and CDR2 is SVGIG in the germline V gene (reference sequence). Trimming took off 7 bases at V and 1 base at J, with 15 bases between the two ends. The CDR3 spans 14 residues.

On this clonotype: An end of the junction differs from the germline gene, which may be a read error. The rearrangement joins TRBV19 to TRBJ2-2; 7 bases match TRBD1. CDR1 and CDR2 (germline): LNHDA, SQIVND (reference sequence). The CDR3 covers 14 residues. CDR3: CASATGSNTGELLF. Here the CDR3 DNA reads TGTGCCAGTGCGACAGGGTCGAACACCGGGGAGCTGTTATTT.

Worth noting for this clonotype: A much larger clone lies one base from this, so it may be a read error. The CDR3 loop reads CACSLSGSSYNEQFF. The CDR3 bases are TGTGCCTGCAGCTTAAGCGGGAGCTCCTACAATGAGCAGTTCTTC. The chain links TRBV7-9 to TRBJ2-1; 8 bases fit TRBD2. CDR1 is SEHNR, CDR2 FQNEAQ, per germline (reference sequence). The CDR3 is made up of 15 amino acids.

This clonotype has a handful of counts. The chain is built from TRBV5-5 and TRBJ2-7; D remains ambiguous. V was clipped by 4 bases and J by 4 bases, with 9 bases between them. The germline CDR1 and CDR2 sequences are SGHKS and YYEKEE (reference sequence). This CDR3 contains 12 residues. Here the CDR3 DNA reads TGTGCCAGCAGCATGGCGGCATACGAGCAGTACTTC. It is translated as CASSMAAYEQYF.

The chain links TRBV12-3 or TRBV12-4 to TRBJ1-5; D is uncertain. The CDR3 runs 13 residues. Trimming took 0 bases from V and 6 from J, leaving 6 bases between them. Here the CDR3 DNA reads TGTGCCAGCAGTTTAGCAGGGTTTCAGCCCCAGCATTTT. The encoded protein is CASSLAGFQPQHF.

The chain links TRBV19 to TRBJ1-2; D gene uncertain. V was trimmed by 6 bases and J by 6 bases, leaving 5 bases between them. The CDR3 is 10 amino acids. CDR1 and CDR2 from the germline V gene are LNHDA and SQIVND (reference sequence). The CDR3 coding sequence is TGTGCCAGTAGAGGCAATGGCTACACCTTC. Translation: CASRGNGYTF.

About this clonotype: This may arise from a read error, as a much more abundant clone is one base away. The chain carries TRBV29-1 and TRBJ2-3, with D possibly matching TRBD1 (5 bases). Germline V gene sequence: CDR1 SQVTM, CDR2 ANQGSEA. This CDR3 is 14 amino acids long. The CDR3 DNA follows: TGCAGCGTTCCCCTAAGGGGCGGTACAGGTACGCAGTATTTT. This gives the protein CSVPLRGGTGTQYF.

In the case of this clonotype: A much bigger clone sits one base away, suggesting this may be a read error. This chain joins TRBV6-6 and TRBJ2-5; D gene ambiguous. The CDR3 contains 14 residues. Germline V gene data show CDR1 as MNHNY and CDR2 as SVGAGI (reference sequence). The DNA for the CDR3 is TGTGCCAGCAGTCCGTTGACTCGACAAGAGATCCAGTACTTC. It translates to CASSPLTRQEIQYF.

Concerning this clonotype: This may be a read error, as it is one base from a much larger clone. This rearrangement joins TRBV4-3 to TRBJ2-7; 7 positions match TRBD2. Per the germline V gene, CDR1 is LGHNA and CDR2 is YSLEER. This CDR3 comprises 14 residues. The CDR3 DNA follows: TGCGCCAGCAGCCACTCCAGGGACTACTACGCGCAGTACTTC. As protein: CASSHSRDYYAQYF.